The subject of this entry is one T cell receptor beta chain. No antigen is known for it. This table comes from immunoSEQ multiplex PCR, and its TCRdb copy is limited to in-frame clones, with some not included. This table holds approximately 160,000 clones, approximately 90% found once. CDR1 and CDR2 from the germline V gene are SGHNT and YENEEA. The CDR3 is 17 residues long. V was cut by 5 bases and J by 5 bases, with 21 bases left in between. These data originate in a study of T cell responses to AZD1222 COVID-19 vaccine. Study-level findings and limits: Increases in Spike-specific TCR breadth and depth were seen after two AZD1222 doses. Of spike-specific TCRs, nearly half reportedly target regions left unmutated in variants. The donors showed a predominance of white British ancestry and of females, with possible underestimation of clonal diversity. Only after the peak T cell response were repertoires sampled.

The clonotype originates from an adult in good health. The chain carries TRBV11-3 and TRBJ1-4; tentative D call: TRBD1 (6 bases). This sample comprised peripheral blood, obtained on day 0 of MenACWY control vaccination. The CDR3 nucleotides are TGTGCCAGCAGCCCTCCCGGTGGTAGGGGGAGAAATGAAAAACTGTTTTTT. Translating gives CASSPPGGRGRNEKLFF.